This T cell receptor beta chain was captured in a study of vaccination and CD4 T cells after COVID-19. Study-wide background: There were two doses of either BNT162b2 or mRNA-1273 vaccine given to participants. Stimulation of cells relied on overlapping spike peptides derived from SARS-CoV-2, HCoV-NL63, HCoV-OC43 and HCoV-229E. Study observations and caveats: Convalescent patients gained a median about 85% of their reactive clones only post-vaccination.

Treatment given: approximately nine-day PBMC culture with coronavirus spike peptide pools or control peptides (ViraFEST assay). Peptide pool stimulation in ViraFEST expanded antigen-specific T cells, whose TCRs were then sequenced. This clonotype was counted only a few times. Its antigen remains unidentified. Sequencing of the DNA from cultured CD4+ T cells was carried out with the Oncomine TCR Beta short-read assay. MiXCR, run by TCRdb on the PCR reads, gives a single entry per CDR3 protein. This table holds under 20,000 distinct CDR3 sequences, 67% found once. The germline V gene has CDR1 SGHTA and CDR2 FQGNSA. The CDR3 runs to 15 residues. With V trimmed by 5 bases and J by 7 bases, 6 bases remained unmatched.

The chain employs TRBV7-2 and TRBJ1-5; 12 nucleotides line up with TRBD1. The sequenced sample was CD4+ T cells from blood, cultured in vitro. This clonotype was obtained from a human donor who had recovered from COVID-19. The CDR3 DNA reads as TGTGCCAGCAGCCTGGGACAGGGGGCCCAACAGCCCCAGCATTTT. Protein: CASSLGQGAQQPQHF.